This section outlines one T cell receptor beta chain sequence together with its context. Its antigen remains undetermined. No per-base quality is available; no much larger clone lies one base away. The sample comes from a study of blood T cell repertoires in COVID-19 (dated by TCRdb to 2018 to 2020). The study in broad terms: Samples covering the acute and convalescent phases of COVID-19 were provided by collaborators in the United States, Italy and Spain. The prospective study material was composed of cDNA or gDNA derived from T cells, B-cell-depleted T cells, or PBMCs. Subjects who had been exposed to COVID-19, were actively infected with it, or had recovered from it provided the deeply sampled blood TCRbeta repertoires that made up the dataset. The repertoires were made available in a free public database intended to serve as a resource for research on the immune response to SARS-CoV-2. Samples came from the ongoing ImmuneRACE study (first 160 participants) plus 1,254 subjects from 6 global collaborators. Nearly every sample came with metadata listing a de-identified subject ID, COVID-19 status, age in years and sex. HLA class I and class II types, where available, came from metadata supplied by the sample provider rather than from assay-based typing.

Sequences LGHNT (CDR1) and FRNRAP (CDR2) are obtained from the germline V gene. The CDR3 holds 15 amino acids from the cysteine to the phenylalanine. Just the 45-base CDR3 DNA is kept, in frame starting at base 1. For this chain, trimming is 3 bases at the V end and 1 base at the J end, and the number of junction bases without a gene match is 3. On the study overall, not on this receptor specifically: The quantity of clinical and demographic metadata differed by source and by participant and was supplied without curation.

Whole blood was collected in K2EDTA tubes by collaborating institutions according to the institutions' own protocols. For TCRbeta analysis, collaborator samples were shipped as frozen whole blood, as isolated PBMCs, or as DNA extracted from either sample type. TCRbeta CDR3 regions were amplified from genomic DNA by means of the immunoSEQ Assay, a bias-controlled multiplex PCR. From the authors' description of their analysis: Within the assay, amplification of reference gene primers was used to estimate how many nucleated cells each sample contained. Sequence reads were collapsed and filtered to measure the absolute abundance of every unique TCRbeta CDR3 rearrangement. For each sample, productive Simpson clonality was calculated as the square root of Simpson's diversity index over productive rearrangements. TCRdb re-hosts the immuneACCESS table, in-frame sequences only. Its copies lack some clones; in the studies checked, an unresolved V gene accounts for under half of them, and the cause for the rest is not known. The V and J calls and clone size were taken over from that table, and D and trimming were inferred from the DNA. The sample includes fewer than 250,000 clones, with about four fifths observed a single time. Of the sample, 7% to 10% falls within the top ten clones.

The clonotype was recovered from a woman between 50 and 59 years old with acute or convalescent COVID-19. Recombination connected TRBV12-5 to TRBJ2-3, with TRBD1 matching 8 junction bases. Sequenced: peripheral blood. The DNA is TGTGCTAGTGGTTTCGGACAGGGAGGCACAGATACGCAGTATTTT. Its coded protein is CASGFGQGGTDTQYF.